The entry below gives a single T cell receptor (beta chain) sequence along with its context. Specified time point: blood from clinic visit 5 months post-surgery; TSC patient then seizure free. The table came from immunoSEQ multiplex PCR; TCRdb's copy has only in-frame clones and leaves some out. The sample has 340,000 or so clones, about 93% seen once. These data are taken from a study of brain T cells in children with intractable seizures. V lost 1 base, J lost 0 bases, and 5 bases stayed unmatched. The CDR3 has 16 amino acids. The germline CDR1 and CDR2 sequences are ENHRY and SYGVKD. Sequencing used peripheral blood, obtained around 5 months after surgery. This sequence was found in a boy under two years old with tuberous sclerosis and intractable seizures. This chain connects TRBV10-3 to TRBJ1-1, with 7 bases lining up with TRBD1. The CDR3 DNA sequence: TGTGCCATCAGTGAGTTGGGCAGGGGGGTGAACACTGAAGCTTTCTTT. Translating it yields CAISELGRGVNTEAFF.